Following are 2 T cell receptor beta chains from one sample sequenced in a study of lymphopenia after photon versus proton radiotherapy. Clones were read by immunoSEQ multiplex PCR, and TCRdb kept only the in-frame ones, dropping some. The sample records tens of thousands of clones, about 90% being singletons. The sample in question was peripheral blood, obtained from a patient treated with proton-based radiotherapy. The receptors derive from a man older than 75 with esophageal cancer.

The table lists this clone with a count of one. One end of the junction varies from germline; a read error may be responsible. The CDR3 here is CASRLDSTDTQYF. As DNA, the CDR3 is TGCGCCAGCAGGTTGGACAGCACAGATACGCAGTATTTT. V gene TRBV5-1 combines with J gene TRBJ2-3; no reliable D call. Germline assignment: CDR1 SGHRS and CDR2 YFSETQ. CDR3 length: 13 amino acids.

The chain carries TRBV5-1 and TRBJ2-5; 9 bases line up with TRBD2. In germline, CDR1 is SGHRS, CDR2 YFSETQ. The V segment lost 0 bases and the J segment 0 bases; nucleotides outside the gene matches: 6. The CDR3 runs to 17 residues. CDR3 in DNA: TGCGCCAGCAGCTTGGGGGCTAGCGGGGCGTACCAAGAGACCCAGTACTTC. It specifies CASSLGASGAYQETQYF.